This entry concerns a single TCR beta chain. Its antigen is still unknown. No much larger clonotype is one base removed from it; base qualities were not supplied. The cohort was made up of around 720 healthy bone marrow donors. At the time of sampling, every cohort member was nominally healthy, though immune exposures that went unrecorded were likely present. The donor was CMV seropositive and belonged to the group of around 300 seropositive cohort members. Each donor provided a peripheral blood sample, and peripheral blood mononuclear cells were used for TCR beta sequencing. The Qiagen DNeasy Blood Extraction Kit was used to extract genomic DNA from the blood cell samples. The library was generated by the immunoSEQ multiplex PCR assay. A mixture of 60 forward primers for TCR Vbeta segments and 13 reverse primers for TCR Jbeta segments was used in the multiplex PCR. Amplification of the CDR3 region of rearranged TCR beta genes was performed with a multiplex PCR assay on genomic DNA. The Illumina HiSeq System was used to sequence the amplified TCR beta libraries as 87-base-pair reads. As for how the authors treated the data: A later analysis counted some 80 million unique TCR beta chains across the 666 repertoires, and some 11 million of these chains were shared by at least two donors. Raw reads were error-corrected and collapsed into unique sequences with a nearest-neighbor algorithm that merged closely related sequences to remove PCR and sequencing errors. Alignment of CDR3 sequences to IMGT reference sequences was used to assign V, D and J gene segments. Each retained sequence needed at least a six-nucleotide match to both a V gene segment and a J gene segment. A rearrangement counted as productive if the CDR3 had no stop codons and remained in frame with V and J, and every other rearrangement counted as non-productive. Following IMGT convention, CDR3 was defined as the stretch from the second conserved V-encoded cysteine up to the conserved J-encoded phenylalanine. In an earlier analysis of around 600 of the donors, sequences lacking an unambiguous match to a single V gene segment were excluded. An earlier analysis of under 750 of the donors called V segments functional above 56.7% productive rearrangements and segregating when the between-donor standard deviation exceeded 5%. A statistical classification framework was built to diagnose cytomegalovirus status from the catalog of TCR beta chain sequences. In a later analysis, V and J genes were assigned by comparing TCR nucleotide sequences against IMGT/GENE-DB human TR gene sequences. The TCRdist pipeline was used in a later analysis to assign CDR3 sequences and most-parsimonious VDJ recombination scenarios. A later analysis defined each TCR beta chain by its CDR3 amino acid sequence plus V-gene family, and excluded reads lacking a unique V-gene family. As a way to deal with suspected cross-contamination and a sequencing artifact, a later analysis dropped 640 or so nucleotide sequences that were highly shared and had low generation probability. For each public chain, a later analysis derived a clonal expansion index from normalized ranks of inferred template counts within each repertoire. In a later analysis, generation probabilities were computed using a VDJ recombination model fitted to out-of-frame rearrangements, and the results were checked against IGoR. Hypergeometric tests were used in a later analysis to score TCR-TCR, TCR-HLA and TCR-CMV co-occurrence, with a repertoire-size bias correction applied to the TCR pairs. To estimate false discovery rates, a later analysis permuted the HLA or CMV assignments 20 times. In a later analysis, co-occurring TCRs were grouped with DBSCAN, and TCRdist sequence similarity was added when clustering was performed within HLA-allele-positive subsets. For co-occurrence clustering, repertoires with fewer than 30,000 or more than 120,000 public chains were excluded, along with roughly 5 repertoires with anomalous nucleotide sharing. TCRdb obtained this table from immuneACCESS and retained in-frame rearrangements with V and J assigned. These tables miss some clones; where compared with another copy, unresolved V genes account for less than half of the shortfall, and the remainder is unexplained. D and trimming were read from the DNA, whereas the V and J calls and clone size are those reported in that table. The sample data list about 120,000 clones, and over 65% of these were observed just once. Of the sample, 2.5% to 3% is held by the ten largest clones.

This sample was included in a study of cytomegalovirus exposure and HLA in healthy donors (dated by TCRdb to the late 2010s). At the level of the whole study: In an earlier analysis of under 750 of the donors, roughly 300 Gb of sequence data and 100 million or so unique TCR beta sequences from about 179 million T cells were reported. In a later analysis, previously published TCR beta repertoires from fewer than 750 donors were re-analyzed and high-resolution HLA genotyping was added so that TCR occurrence patterns could be studied. Rather than using new phenotypic data, the later analysis identified candidate immune exposures from TCR beta sequences and from how often those sequences occurred across donors. About five DR-DQ haplotypes were treated as single units for association and clustering because of strong linkage in the cohort. Of the 350 to 450 genotyped donors, over 70% fell in the genetic ancestry cluster associated with self-reported Caucasian donors. High-throughput TCR immunosequencing, statistical association of individual TCRs with disease status, and machine learning were combined to predict cytomegalovirus infection status. An earlier analysis of approximately 640 of the donors applied high-throughput TCR beta sequencing to assess whether each TCR beta V gene segment acted as functional or pseudogenic. The study aimed to test whether cataloging public T cell receptors could reveal signatures of past pathogen exposure. A later genetic analysis took genome-wide SNP genotypes for about 65% of the 666 donors and used that subset as a discovery cohort. Among over 350 genotyped donors of the cohort, an average of about 240,000 unique TCR beta nucleotide sequences were sequenced per donor, roughly 20% of them non-productive. The number of donors typed differed by locus, with 629-630 for A, B, C, DRB1 and DQB1, roughly 520 for DQA1, over 600 for DPA1, and some 440 for DPB1. An early release that covered roughly 600 HLA-typed donors contained approximately 300 gigabases of sequencing data and roughly 84 million unique TCR sequences. Donor age, sex, ethnicity and CMV serostatus were collected together with the repertoire data. HLA typing included class I and class II loci at four-digit resolution. Using immunosequencing, the study profiled T cell repertoires from 666 subjects and related those repertoires to cytomegalovirus serostatus. Along with the roughly 670-subject first cohort, a separate validation cohort of over 90 different subjects was used. All discovery cohort repertoires had been generated using a single sequencing platform. Summary of the overall study and its limitations: The earlier analysis of approximately 540 of the donors excluded approximately 15 rarely observed V segments, including chromosome 9 orphons, because counts were too low. Some IMGT-functional V segments, including TRBV6-2 and TRBV6-3, could not be distinguished by the 87-base-pair reads and were therefore excluded. Only TCR beta chains were sequenced in this cohort, and the absence of alpha or paired-chain data limited detectable features. While some public TCRs were present in many individuals, most TCR sequences turned up only very rarely across donors. In an earlier analysis of fewer than 750 of the donors, most TCR beta V segments were observed in productive rearrangements about 90% or about 30% of the time, broadly matching IMGT annotations. In the study, 164 TCR beta chains were listed as associated with cytomegalovirus. In a later analysis, several top co-occurrence clusters were reported to appear linked to parvovirus B19, influenza, CMV and Epstein-Barr virus. A later analysis associated 17,000 or so TCR beta sequences with specific HLA alleles at a false discovery rate of 0.05. A later genetic analysis reported fewer N-insertions in productive TCRs among donors in an Asian-associated ancestry cluster than the roughly 700-donor mean. Because HLA typing was missing for some donors at each locus, association tests included only the typed subset. A further reported finding was that TCR beta sequences accurately predicted the HLA-A and HLA-B alleles for most subjects in the first cohort. A later genetic analysis associated a missense DCLRE1C variant with V-gene and J-gene trimming of TCR beta chains, and an independent cohort replicated the association. Compared with equally common non-associated chains, HLA-associated TCR beta chains in a later analysis were more clonally expanded and had lower generation probabilities. The classifier was reported to diagnose cytomegalovirus status with high specificity and sensitivity in both the original cohort and the validation cohort. Sequencing depth was assumed to be roughly uniform across donors in the presence/absence analyses, though that assumption may not hold. Linkage disequilibrium might explain the correlated functional status among segregating V segments, but an unknown experimental factor could not be ruled out. It was suggested by the authors that the approach could potentially be generalized to other disease states and immunological phenotypes. In a later analysis, the rate of TCR association differed among HLA loci, with DRB1 alleles having the most associated TCRs and HLA-C alleles having the fewest. In vitro tests confirmed that a few of the cytomegalovirus-associated TCR beta chains recognize cytomegalovirus antigens. A cluster of highly shared sequence variants was judged likely to be a technical artifact of the sequencing pipeline. When HLA alleles, especially DR and DQ, strongly co-occurred, TCR associations were difficult to assign to individual alleles. For the cohort, immune exposure information was limited to CMV serostatus. A later analysis found that most CMV-associated TCR beta chains appeared HLA-restricted, with HLA associations seemingly driven largely by CMV exposure.

Trimming removed 2 bases from V and 2 bases from J, leaving 7 bases between the germline ends. The germline V gene (reference sequence) yields SGHNT for CDR1 and YYREEE for CDR2. Counted from cysteine to phenylalanine, this CDR3 has 13 amino acids. Solely the CDR3 DNA is kept, with 39 bases framed from the first base. Sample: PBMCs. This chain is built from TRBV5-4 and TRBJ1-1; no confident D gene assignment can be made. The receptor comes from a woman aged 40-49 years in good health and CMV-seropositive. The CDR3 in this case is CASSLNSNTEAFF. In nucleotides, the sequence is TGTGCCAGCAGCTTAAACAGTAACACTGAAGCTTTCTTT.